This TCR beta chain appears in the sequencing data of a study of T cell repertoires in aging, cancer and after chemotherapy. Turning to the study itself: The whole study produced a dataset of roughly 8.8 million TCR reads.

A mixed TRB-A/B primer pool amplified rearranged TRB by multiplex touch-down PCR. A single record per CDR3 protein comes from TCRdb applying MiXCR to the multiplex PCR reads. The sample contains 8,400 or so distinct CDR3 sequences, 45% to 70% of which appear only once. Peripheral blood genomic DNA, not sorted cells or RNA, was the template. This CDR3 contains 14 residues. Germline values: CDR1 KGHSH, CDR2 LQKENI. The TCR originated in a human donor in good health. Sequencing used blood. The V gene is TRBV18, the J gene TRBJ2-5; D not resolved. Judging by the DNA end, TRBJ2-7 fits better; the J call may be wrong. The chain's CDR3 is CASSPSVSYYEQYF. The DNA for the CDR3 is TGTGCCAGCTCCCCAAGCGTTAGTTACTACGAGCAGTACTTC.